Detailed here is one T cell receptor beta chain. The antigen remains undetermined. V was clipped by 6 bases and J by 2 bases; unmatched bases: 12. Germline V CDR1 and CDR2: MDHEN, SYDVKM. This CDR3 spans 16 amino acids. These data originate in a study of cytomegalovirus exposure and HLA in healthy donors. Researchers ran the PCR with 60 Vbeta and 13 Jbeta primers. Sequencing used immunoSEQ multiplex PCR; TCRdb keeps in-frame clones, though not all of them. The data contain approximately 210,000 clones, around 75% of them singletons. Study results and caveats: A link between a missense DCLRE1C variant and TCR beta V- and J-gene trimming emerged from a later analysis.

This receptor was identified in a male donor in good health and CMV-seropositive. The chain is built from TRBV28 and TRBJ2-5; 7 nucleotides align to TRBD2. The sample taken for sequencing was PBMCs. CDR3 region: CASRELGASGQETQYF. For the CDR3, the DNA is TGTGCCAGCAGGGAACTCGGGGCTAGCGGACAAGAGACCCAGTACTTC.